This note documents a single T cell receptor beta chain sequence. Clones were sequenced by immunoSEQ multiplex PCR, and TCRdb holds only the in-frame ones, with some missing. The table shows around 150,000 clones, with more than 65% occurring only once. The CDR3 runs to 14 residues. From germline, CDR1 is MNHEY and CDR2 SMNVEV (reference sequence). Trimming took off 6 bases at V and 0 bases at J, with 12 bases between the two ends. This sample is drawn from a study of blood T cell repertoires in COVID-19. About the research overall: T cells, B-cell-depleted T cells, or PBMCs provided the cDNA or gDNA that served as material.

The sequence came from a man between 50 and 59 years old who had recovered from COVID-19. Sequenced input: PBMCs or T cells enriched from blood (not recorded which). This chain connects TRBV27 to TRBJ2-7, with TRBD2 as a possible D gene (6 bases). CDR3 residues: CASRFRDSSYEQYF. The CDR3 DNA follows: TGTGCCAGCAGGTTCAGGGACTCCTCCTACGAGCAGTACTTC.